Sequencing of this T cell receptor beta chain was carried out in a study of spatial heterogeneity in lung cancer. Study background: The average appearance count of each unique TCR and UMI combination in raw reads was more than 8.5.

The CDR3 sequence is 15 residues long. The V segment lost 3 bases and the J segment 12 bases; nucleotides outside the gene matches: 13. CDR1 and CDR2 from the germline V gene are SNHLY and FYNNEI. The sample's time point: sample taken at primary tumor resection. The sequenced material consisted of unsorted whole RNA from tumor, nontumor lung or frozen PBMC. Donors were roughly 72 untreated early-stage non-small cell lung cancer patients. This clonotype was observed many times. Its target is not known. Every TCR cDNA molecule bore its own unique molecular identifier. Each CDR3 protein gets one entry after TCRdb re-called the 5' RACE reads with MiXCR. The top ten hold 34% of the sample, which has over 14,000 distinct CDR3 sequences, 11% seen once. Study results and caveats: Blood showed ubiquitous tumor TCRs more often at resection than at routine follow-up.

This chain connects TRBV2 to TRBJ2-1, with 8 bases identical to TRBD1. The input for sequencing was PBMCs, taken at surgery. The clonotype was recovered from a female donor with early-stage non-small cell lung cancer. CDR3 region: CASSEGRTGTWGQFF. The CDR3 DNA reads as TGTGCCAGCAGTGAGGGTAGGACAGGGACCTGGGGGCAGTTCTTC.